Presented here are 11 T cell receptor beta chains from one specimen sequenced in a study of chemoradiotherapy in HPV16-positive cancers. Some clones are missing from TCRdb's copy, which holds only in-frame ones; the method was immunoSEQ multiplex PCR. The sample gives 4,000 to 5,000 clones, roughly 88% of which show up once; roughly 2.5% is in the top ten. Sequenced here: tumor tissue, sampled from a patient who underwent chemoradiotherapy. The origin of the receptors is a human donor with HPV-associated anogenital cancer.

This clone showed up just a few times. The rearrangement links TRBV5-1 to TRBJ1-1; maybe TRBD1 (5 bases). The CDR3 has 14 residues. The ends were cut back, 0 bases at V and 2 bases at J, with 8 bases in the middle. Per the germline V gene, CDR1 is SGHRS and CDR2 is YFSETQ. Here the CDR3 DNA reads TGCGCCAGCAGCTTGGCGACAGTAAACACTGAAGCTTTCTTT. It translates to CASSLATVNTEAFF.

A note on this clone: A read error may account for a junction end that differs from germline. The chain has TRBV6-1 and TRBJ2-2, with D perhaps given as TRBD1 or TRBD2 (5 bases each). The CDR3 runs 14 residues. CDR1 is MNHNS, CDR2 SASEGT, per germline. CDR3 nucleotides: TGTACCAGCAGTGAAGTGGGGGACACCGGGGAGCTGTTTTTT. This encodes CTSSEVGDTGELFF.

This chain uses TRBV19 with TRBJ2-7; D is ambiguous. The CDR3 is 15 residues long. Trimming removed 5 bases from V and 0 bases from J, with 14 bases in between. Per germline, CDR1 LNHDA and CDR2 SQIVND (reference sequence). CDR3: CASSPGRLSSYEQYF. CDR3 sequence (DNA): TGTGCCAGTAGTCCTGGACGTCTTAGCTCCTACGAGCAGTACTTC.

The CDR3 DNA reads TGCAGCGTTGGGACAACGTCAGACACCATATATTTT. Protein product: CSVGTTSDTIYF. The chain carries TRBV29-1 and TRBJ1-3, with a possible D match to TRBD1 (5 bases). CDR1 SQVTM and CDR2 ANQGSEA come from the germline V gene. V shed 4 bases and J shed 8 bases, with 12 bases lying between them. The CDR3 length is 12 residues.

This sequence joins TRBV14 and TRBJ2-7; maybe TRBD2 (5 bases). Germline-derived CDR1 and CDR2 are SGHDN and FVKESK. This CDR3 region has 15 residues. V was pared by 0 bases and J by 1 base, with 10 bases between. The CDR3 sequence is CASSQDYGISYEQYF. DNA for the CDR3: TGTGCCAGCAGCCAAGATTACGGGATTTCCTACGAGCAGTACTTC.

This sequence joins TRBV28 and TRBJ2-7, with a possible D match to TRBD1 (6 bases). Looked up from germline, CDR1 is MDHEN and CDR2 is SYDVKM. The CDR3 has 16 amino acids. V was trimmed by 5 bases and J by 0 bases, leaving 17 bases between them. In DNA, the CDR3 is TGTGCCAGCAGTAAGCAACAGGGTTCCATCTCCTACGAGCAGTACGTC. Translated, it gives CASSKQQGSISYEQYV.

V is TRBV5-1 and J is TRBJ1-2; D perhaps matches TRBD1 (6 bases). Trimming took 2 bases from V and 4 from J, leaving 9 bases between them. The CDR3 consists of 13 residues. CDR1 and CDR2 from the germline V gene are SGHRS and YFSETQ. The CDR3 is CASSLGQSYGYTF. In DNA, the CDR3 is TGCGCCAGCAGCTTAGGACAGAGCTATGGCTACACCTTC.

This clone was detected only once. The genes are TRBV4-2 and TRBJ1-5; no definite D call. The germline V gene encodes CDR1 LGHNA and CDR2 YNFKEQ. This CDR3 has 15 amino acids. V dropped 2 bases and J dropped 2 bases, with 10 bases sitting between them. The CDR3 sequence: CASSQYIQGNQPQHF. The CDR3 coding sequence is TGTGCCAGCAGCCAATATATCCAGGGCAATCAGCCCCAGCATTTT.

The chain carries TRBV7-8 and TRBJ1-2, with D maybe TRBD1 (5 bases). Germline-derived CDR1 and CDR2 are SGHVS and FQNEAQ. CDR3 size: 14 residues. Trimming stripped 6 bases from V and 6 bases from J, with 17 bases between. DNA for the CDR3: TGTGCCAGCAGGCAGGGAGGCGGCTCTGATGGCTACACCTTC. Protein product: CASRQGGGSDGYTF. Drawing the rest from reference TRBV7-8 and TRBJ1-2, the complete variable domain is GAGVSQSPRYKVAKRGQDVALRCDPISGHVSLFWYQQALGQGPEFLTYFQNEAQLDKSGLPSDRFFAERPEGSVSTLKIQRTQQEDSAVYLCASRQGGGSDGYTFGSGTRLTVV.

This clone appeared a single time. The chain employs TRBV4-1 and TRBJ2-1, with D perhaps matching TRBD2 (5 bases). The CDR3 is 17 residues long. The V end was cut by 4 bases, the J end by 2 bases, with 18 bases between. Germline V CDR1 and CDR2: MGHRA, YSYEKL. CDR3 loop: CASSPPMARRAYNEQFF. The DNA for the CDR3 is TGCGCCAGCAGCCCCCCAATGGCCAGGCGGGCCTACAATGAGCAGTTCTTC.

This sequence joins TRBV19 and TRBJ1-2, with D maybe TRBD1 (6 bases). Trimming shortened V by 11 bases and J by 4 bases, and 20 bases separated the two germline ends. The germline V gene encodes CDR1 LNHDA and CDR2 SQIVND (reference sequence). The CDR3 runs to 14 residues. The CDR3 region has the DNA TGTGCCTCCCGGCAGGGGCCCTCCACCTATGGCTACACCTTC. It specifies CASRQGPSTYGYTF.